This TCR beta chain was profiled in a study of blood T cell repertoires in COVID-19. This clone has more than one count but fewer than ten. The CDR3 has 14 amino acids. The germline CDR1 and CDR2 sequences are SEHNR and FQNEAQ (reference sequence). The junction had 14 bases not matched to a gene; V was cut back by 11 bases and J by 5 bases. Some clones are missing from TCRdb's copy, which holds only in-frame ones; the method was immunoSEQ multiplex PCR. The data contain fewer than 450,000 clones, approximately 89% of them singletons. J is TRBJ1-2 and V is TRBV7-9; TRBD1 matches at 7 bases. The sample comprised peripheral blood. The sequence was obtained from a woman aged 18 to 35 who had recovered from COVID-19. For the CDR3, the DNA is TGTGCCGTCACGCCGACAGGGACGGGATATGGCTACACCTTC. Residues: CAVTPTGTGYGYTF. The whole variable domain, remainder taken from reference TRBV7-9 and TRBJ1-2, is DTGVSQNPRHKITKRGQNVTFRCDPISEHNRLYWYRQTLGQGPEFLTYFQNEAQLEKSRLLSDRFSAERPKGSFSTLEIQRTEQGDSAMYLCAVTPTGTGYGYTFGSGTRLTVV.